What follows are 15 T cell receptor beta chains derived from one specimen sequenced in a study of OX40 agonist ivuxolimab in advanced cancers. Data came from immunoSEQ multiplex PCR; TCRdb stores just in-frame clones and leaves some out. The data hold around 80,000 clones, with more than 75% observed a single time. Material: CD4+ or CD8+ T cells sorted from blood, obtained in a trial of the OX40 agonist ivuxolimab. The receptors come from an adult with an advanced solid tumor such as melanoma, head and neck, liver or kidney cancer.

The chain uses TRBV4-1 and TRBJ2-5; D unclear. The CDR3 loop spans 14 amino acids. Deletions cut 2 bases from V and 4 bases from J, with 11 bases between. Germline CDR1 reads MGHRA; CDR2 reads YSYEKL. For the CDR3, the DNA is TGCGCCAGCAGCCAATTAGTGAGTCGAGAGACCCAGTACTTC. This gives the protein CASSQLVSRETQYF.

This rearrangement joins TRBV2 to TRBJ2-5, with TRBD2 identical over 7 bases. Looked up from germline, CDR1 is SNHLY and CDR2 is FYNNEI. Losses at the gene ends were 4 bases for V and 5 bases for J; bases not matched to a gene: 7. There are 14 residues in the CDR3. This CDR3 is CASSGEGLRETQYF. CDR3 coding DNA: TGTGCCAGCAGTGGGGAGGGGCTCCGGGAGACCCAGTACTTC.

V is TRBV7-2 and J is TRBJ2-5; TRBD2 is a possible D gene (7 bases). Germline values: CDR1 SGHTA, CDR2 FQGNSA. V lost 1 base, J lost 7 bases, and 16 bases lay in between. CDR3 size: 15 residues. The CDR3 bases are TGTGCCAGCAGCTTAGGGGGACTAAAGGGGGTGACCCAGTACTTC. It translates to CASSLGGLKGVTQYF. Full variable domain (rest looked up from reference TRBV7-2 and TRBJ2-5): GAGVSQSPSNKVTEKGKDVELRCDPISGHTALYWYRQSLGQGLEFLIYFQGNSAPDKSGLPSDRFSAERTGGSVSTLTIQRTQQEDSAVYLCASSLGGLKGVTQYFGPGTRLLVL.

The V and J genes are TRBV7-2 and TRBJ2-6; D remains ambiguous. Germline lookup yields CDR1 SGHTA and CDR2 FQGNSA. V was clipped by 4 bases and J by 4 bases, with 8 bases between them. This CDR3 comprises 14 residues. CDR3 sequence reads: CASSSPDGANVLTF. In nucleotides, the CDR3 is TGTGCCAGCAGCTCTCCCGACGGGGCCAACGTCCTGACTTTC.

This chain links TRBV7-9 with TRBJ2-3; the D gene could be TRBD1 or TRBD2 (7 bases each). Trimming removed 5 bases at V and 6 bases at J, with 18 bases between. Germline loops: CDR1 SEHNR, CDR2 FQNEAQ (reference sequence). This CDR3 has 15 residues. CDR3 bases: TGTGCCAGCAGCCGACAGGGAGGGAACTGGGATACGCAGTATTTT. Protein: CASSRQGGNWDTQYF.

The chain recombines TRBV7-2 with TRBJ1-6; D uncertain. Germline CDR1 is SGHTA and CDR2 is FQGNSA. The CDR3 is made up of 18 amino acids. Trimming removed 5 bases from V and 0 bases from J, with 17 bases in between. The CDR3, as DNA: TGTGCCAGCAGCCCCACACCCCGGGCGAGCTCCTATAATTCACCCCTCCACTTT. It codes for CASSPTPRASSYNSPLHF.

The chain is built from TRBV6-1 and TRBJ2-4, with D tentatively TRBD1 (6 bases). This CDR3 region has 15 residues. Trimming cost V 5 bases and J 5 bases, with 16 bases left between them. Per the germline V gene, CDR1 is MNHNS and CDR2 is SASEGT. DNA for the CDR3: TGTGCCAGCAGTAAACAGTATAAGGGGGAAAACATTCAGTACTTC. Its protein is CASSKQYKGENIQYF.

This sequence joins TRBV5-8 and TRBJ2-5, with D uncertain. The CDR3 runs 12 residues. Germline V gene sequence: CDR1 SGHTS, CDR2 YDEGEE. V dropped 4 bases and J dropped 5 bases, with 9 bases sitting between them. CDR3 in DNA: TGTGCCAGCAGCCACCCCACGGAGACCCAGTACTTC. Translating gives CASSHPTETQYF.

The genes are TRBV11-2 and TRBJ1-1; unclear D gene. Germline V gives CDR1 SGHAT, CDR2 FQNNGV. The CDR3 extends over 14 amino acids. Trimming removed 1 base at V and 1 base at J, with 7 bases between. CDR3 amino acids: CASSLGHQNTEAFF. In DNA form, the CDR3 reads TGTGCCAGCAGCTTAGGACACCAGAACACTGAAGCTTTCTTT.

The rearrangement uses TRBV6-6 and TRBJ2-5; no clear D gene. V was trimmed by 8 bases and J by 2 bases, leaving 18 bases between them. CDR3 length equals 15 residues. Germline V CDR1 and CDR2: MNHNY, SVGAGI (reference sequence). CDR3 sequence reads: CASSYSWADQETQYF. CDR3 in DNA: TGTGCCAGCTCCTACTCCTGGGCGGATCAAGAGACCCAGTACTTC.

J is TRBJ1-4 and V is TRBV18; no clear D. V was trimmed by 3 bases and J by 4 bases, leaving 6 bases between them. Germline V CDR1 and CDR2: KGHSH, LQKENI. CDR3 length: 13 amino acids. For the CDR3, the DNA is TGTGCCAGCTCACCGGCCCTTAATGAAAAACTGTTTTTT. Amino acids: CASSPALNEKLFF.

The chain joins TRBV18 to TRBJ1-5, with a possible D match to TRBD1 (6 bases). This CDR3 has 13 amino acids. CDR1 KGHSH and CDR2 LQKENI come from the germline V gene. The V and J ends lost 4 bases and 5 bases respectively, with 9 bases between them. CDR3 loop: CASSRGGDQPQHF. The DNA of the CDR3 is TGTGCCAGCTCACGCGGGGGCGATCAGCCCCAGCATTTT.

This rearrangement joins TRBV6-5 to TRBJ2-5; D possibly uses TRBD1 or TRBD2 (5 bases each). The CDR3 extends over 14 amino acids. V lost 10 bases and J 4 bases, leaving 19 bases between the germline ends. Germline CDR1 MNHEY, CDR2 SVGAGI. CDR3 in amino acids: CATSWRRGGETQYF. In DNA, the CDR3 is TGTGCCACCTCCTGGAGGCGTGGGGGAGAGACCCAGTACTTC.

The chain combines TRBV15 with TRBJ2-7, with no clear D. Germline V gene sequence: CDR1 LNHNV, CDR2 YYDKDF (reference sequence). Trimming stripped 0 bases from V and 4 bases from J, with 10 bases between. This CDR3 has 14 amino acids. The CDR3 nucleotides are TGTGCCACCAGCAGAGACCGGGTTAAATACGAGCAGTACTTC. It yields the protein CATSRDRVKYEQYF.

This clone showed up just once. The chain couples TRBV10-3 to TRBJ2-3; 9 positions match TRBD2. Trimming cost V 4 bases and J 8 bases; bases outside gene matches: 13. The CDR3 covers 16 residues. The germline V gene has CDR1 ENHRY and CDR2 SYGVKD. The CDR3 nucleotides are TGTGCCATCAGTGGGCGTAGCGGGAGCTCCATCGGTACGCAGTATTTT. It yields the protein CAISGRSGSSIGTQYF.